Included here is one T cell receptor (beta chain) sequence, with context. As yet, its antigen is unknown. This entry is derived from a study of T cell responses to AZD1222 COVID-19 vaccine. Points from the study as a whole: The donor cohort was predominantly white British with a female majority, and clonal diversity may have been underestimated. The repertoires were collected only after the peak T cell response.

Pooling was applied to second doses at about 4 or about 12 weeks. Here immunoSEQ multiplex PCR was the method, and the copy in TCRdb shows in-frame clones only, minus some. This table holds about 35,000 clones, 85% to 90% found once. The material was peripheral blood, obtained 28 days after the second AZD1222 dose. This TCR was sampled from an adult who received the AZD1222 COVID-19 vaccine.

The DNA of the CDR3 is TGTGCCAGCAGCCACCGAAGGCAGGGGGCTGGGGAGACCCAGTACTTC. This codes for CASSHRRQGAGETQYF. The V and J genes are TRBV3-1 (or the pseudogene TRBV3-2) and TRBJ2-5; 8 bases align to TRBD1. Per germline, CDR1 LGHDT and CDR2 YNNKEL (reference sequence). V lost 3 bases and J lost 5; bases outside the gene matches: 11. This CDR3 contains 16 residues.